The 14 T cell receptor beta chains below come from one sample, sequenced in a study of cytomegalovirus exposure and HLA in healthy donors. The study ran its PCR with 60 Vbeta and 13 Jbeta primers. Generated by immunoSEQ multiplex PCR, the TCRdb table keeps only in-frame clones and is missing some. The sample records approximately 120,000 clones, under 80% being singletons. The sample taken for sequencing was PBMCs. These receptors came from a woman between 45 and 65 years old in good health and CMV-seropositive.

CDR3 in DNA: TGTGCCAGTAAAACGGACAGGCTTGAAGCTTTCTTT. It encodes CASKTDRLEAFF. The gene calls are TRBV19 and TRBJ1-1; 7 bases align to TRBD1. Trimming took 7 bases from V and 7 from J; bases not matched to a gene: 6. Germline CDR1 reads LNHDA; CDR2 reads SQIVND (reference sequence). This CDR3 contains 12 residues. The variable domain in full, with the rest retrieved from reference TRBV19 and TRBJ1-1, is DGGITQSPKYLFRKEGQNVTLSCEQNLNHDAMYWYRQDPGQGLRLIYYSQIVNDFQKGDIAEGYSVSREKKESFPLTVTSAQKNPTAFYLCASKTDRLEAFFGQGTRLTVV.

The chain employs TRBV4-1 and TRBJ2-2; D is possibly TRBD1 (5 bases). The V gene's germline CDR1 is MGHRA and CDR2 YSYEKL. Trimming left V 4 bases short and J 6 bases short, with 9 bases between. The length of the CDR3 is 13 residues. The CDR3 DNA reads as TGCGCCAGCAGCCGGCTAGGGGCCGGGGAGCTGTTTTTT. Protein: CASSRLGAGELFF.

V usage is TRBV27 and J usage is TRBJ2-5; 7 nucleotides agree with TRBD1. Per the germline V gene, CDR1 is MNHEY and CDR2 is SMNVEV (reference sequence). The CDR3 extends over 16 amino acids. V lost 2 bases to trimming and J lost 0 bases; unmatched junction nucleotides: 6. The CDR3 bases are TGTGCCAGCAGTTTAAGGGCAGGGGGTTACCAAGAGACCCAGTACTTC. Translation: CASSLRAGGYQETQYF.

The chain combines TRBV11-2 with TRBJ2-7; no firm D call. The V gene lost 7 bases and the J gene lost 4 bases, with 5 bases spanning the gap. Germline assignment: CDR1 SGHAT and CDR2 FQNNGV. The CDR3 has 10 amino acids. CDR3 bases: TGTGCCAGCACCGTTTACGAGCAGTACTTC. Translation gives CASTVYEQYF.

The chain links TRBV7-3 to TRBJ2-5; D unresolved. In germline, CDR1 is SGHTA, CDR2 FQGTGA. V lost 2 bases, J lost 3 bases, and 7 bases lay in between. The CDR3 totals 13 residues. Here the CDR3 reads CASSLRQEETQYF. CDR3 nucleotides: TGTGCCAGCAGCTTACGCCAGGAAGAGACCCAGTACTTC.

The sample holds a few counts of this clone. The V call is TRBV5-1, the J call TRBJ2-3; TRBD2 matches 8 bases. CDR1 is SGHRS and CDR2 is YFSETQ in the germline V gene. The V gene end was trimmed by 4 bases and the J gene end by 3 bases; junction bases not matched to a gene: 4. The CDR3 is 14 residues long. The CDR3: CASSGIAGTDTQYF. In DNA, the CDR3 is TGCGCCAGCAGCGGAATAGCGGGAACAGATACGCAGTATTTT.

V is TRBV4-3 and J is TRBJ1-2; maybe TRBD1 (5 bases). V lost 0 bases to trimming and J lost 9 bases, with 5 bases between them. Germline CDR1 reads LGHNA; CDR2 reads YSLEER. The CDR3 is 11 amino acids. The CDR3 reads CASSQEGRYTF. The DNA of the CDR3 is TGCGCCAGCAGCCAAGAGGGGCGCTACACCTTC.

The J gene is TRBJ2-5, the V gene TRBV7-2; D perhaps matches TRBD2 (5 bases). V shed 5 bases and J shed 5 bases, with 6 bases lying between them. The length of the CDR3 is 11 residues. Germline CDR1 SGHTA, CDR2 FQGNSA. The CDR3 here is CASSPGETQYF. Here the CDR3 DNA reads TGTGCCAGCAGCCCGGGGGAGACCCAGTACTTC.

Here the CDR3 DNA reads TGCGCCAGCAGCGGAAACATTGGGGGGGTTGGGCTGAATTCCTACGAGCAGTACTTC. Translation gives CASSGNIGGVGLNSYEQYF. This chain joins TRBV5-1 and TRBJ2-7, with 7 bases identical to TRBD2. Germline assignment: CDR1 SGHRS and CDR2 YFSETQ. This CDR3 contains 19 residues. The junction had 20 bases not matched to a gene; V was cut back by 4 bases and J by 1 base.

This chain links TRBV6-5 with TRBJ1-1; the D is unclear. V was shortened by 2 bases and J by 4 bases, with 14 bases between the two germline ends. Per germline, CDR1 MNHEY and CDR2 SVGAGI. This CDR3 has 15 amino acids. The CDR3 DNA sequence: TGTGCCAGCAGTTACCGGGAACTCCCAACCACTGAAGCTTTCTTT. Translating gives CASSYRELPTTEAFF.

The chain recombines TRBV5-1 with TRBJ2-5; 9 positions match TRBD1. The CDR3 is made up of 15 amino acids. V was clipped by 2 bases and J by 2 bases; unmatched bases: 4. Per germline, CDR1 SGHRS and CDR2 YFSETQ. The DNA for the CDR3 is TGCGCCAGCAGCTTAATGGGACAGGGACAAGAGACCCAGTACTTC. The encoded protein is CASSLMGQGQETQYF.

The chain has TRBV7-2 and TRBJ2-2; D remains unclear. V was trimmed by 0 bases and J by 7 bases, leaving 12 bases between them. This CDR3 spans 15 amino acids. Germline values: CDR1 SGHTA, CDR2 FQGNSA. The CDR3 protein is CASSLAFRTGGELFF. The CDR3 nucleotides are TGTGCCAGCAGCTTAGCGTTCAGAACGGGCGGGGAGCTGTTTTTT.

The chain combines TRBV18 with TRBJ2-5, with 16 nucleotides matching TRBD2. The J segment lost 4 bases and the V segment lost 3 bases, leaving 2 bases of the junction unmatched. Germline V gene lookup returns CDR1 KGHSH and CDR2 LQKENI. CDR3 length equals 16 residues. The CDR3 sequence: CASSPGLAGGRETQYF. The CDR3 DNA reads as TGTGCCAGCTCACCGGGACTAGCGGGAGGGAGAGAGACCCAGTACTTC.

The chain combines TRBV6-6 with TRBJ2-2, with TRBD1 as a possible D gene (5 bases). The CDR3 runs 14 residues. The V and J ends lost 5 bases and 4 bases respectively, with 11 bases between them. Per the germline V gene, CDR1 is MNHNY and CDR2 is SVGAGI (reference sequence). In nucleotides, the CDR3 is TGTGCCAGCAGTCGGCAGGGTGGCACCGGGGAGCTGTTTTTT. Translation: CASSRQGGTGELFF.